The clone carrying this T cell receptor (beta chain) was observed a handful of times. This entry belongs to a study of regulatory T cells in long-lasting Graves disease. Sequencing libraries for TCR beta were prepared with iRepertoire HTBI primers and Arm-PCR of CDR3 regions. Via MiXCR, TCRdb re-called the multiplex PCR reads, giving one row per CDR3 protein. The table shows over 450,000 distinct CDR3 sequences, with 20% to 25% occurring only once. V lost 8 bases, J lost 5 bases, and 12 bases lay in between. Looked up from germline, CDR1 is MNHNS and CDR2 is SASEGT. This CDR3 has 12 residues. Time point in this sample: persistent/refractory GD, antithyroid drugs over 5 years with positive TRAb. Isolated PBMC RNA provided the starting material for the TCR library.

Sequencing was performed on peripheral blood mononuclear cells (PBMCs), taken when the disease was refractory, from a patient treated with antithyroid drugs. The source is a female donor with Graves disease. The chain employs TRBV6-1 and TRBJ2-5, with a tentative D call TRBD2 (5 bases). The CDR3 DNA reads TGTGCCAGCGGTGGGGAGAGTGAGACCCAGTACTTC. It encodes CASGGESETQYF.